A selection of T cell receptor beta chains follows, all from one sample in a study of response to subunit inactivated influenza vaccine. TCRdb passed the RT-PCR reads through MiXCR, listing each CDR3 protein once. The sample lists about 800,000 distinct CDR3 sequences; about 20% were seen once. This sample comprised PBMCs from blood, obtained around 5 days after vaccination. These receptors were taken from a man aged 45-65 years who received an inactivated influenza vaccine. Both conserved end residues are part of each CDR3. The D gene is left open where the match is weak. Some rows have no size entry. The others give once, few or many, or a class for an expanded clone.

TGTGCCAGCAGTCTCTCGGGACAGGGGAGTTCCTACGAGCAGTACTTC	CASSLSGQGSSYEQYF	.	TRBD1	TRBV12-3/TRBV12-4	TRBJ2-7
TGCAGCGCCCTGGGACAGGGCTACACCATATATTTT	CSALGQGYTIYF	.	TRBD1	TRBV29-1	TRBJ1-3
TGTGCCAGCAGCCCAGGGGCGGGGGCTTTGGGAAACATTCAGTACTTC	CASSPGAGALGNIQYF	.	.	TRBV5-6	TRBJ2-4
TGCAGCGTGAAAGACAGGGGACCCGAAGAGACCCAGTACTTC	CSVKDRGPEETQYF	few	TRBD1	TRBV29-1	TRBJ2-5
TGTGCCAGCAGCTTAGCGCATTCTGGGGGGGTAGGGCCCCAGCATTTT	CASSLAHSGGVGPQHF	few	.	TRBV7-8	TRBJ1-5
TGTGCCAGCAGCTTAGGGGGACACACCGGGGAGCTGTTTTTT	CASSLGGHTGELFF	.	.	TRBV7-2	TRBJ2-2
TGTGCCACCAGTGACGCAGGGGGGAGTTACGAGCAGTACTTC	CATSDAGGSYEQYF	.	.	TRBV24-1	TRBJ2-7
TGCAGTGCTAGAGTTTCCACCTTTGGTGGCTACACCTTC	CSARVSTFGGYTF	few	.	TRBV20-1	TRBJ1-2
TGTGCCAGCAGTCCCCGGGGAGCCCGGTCAGATACGCAGTATTTT	CASSPRGARSDTQYF	.	.	TRBV12-3/TRBV12-4	TRBJ2-3
TGTGCCAGCAGCTCGACTAGCGGGAGCTGCAATGAGCGGTTCTTC	CASSSTSGSCNERFF	.	TRBD2	TRBV7-3	TRBJ2-1
TGTGCCAGCAGCCGGGGGACTAGCGGGAGGGGCGAGGTCTGGGCGCAGTATTTT	CASSRGTSGRGEVWAQYF	few	TRBD2	TRBV7-6	TRBJ2-3
TGTGCCATCAGTGAGATGGTAGCGGGAGGAGAAGAACAGTTCTTC	CAISEMVAGGEEQFF	.	TRBD2	TRBV10-3	TRBJ2-1
TGCGCCAGCAGCCAAGGGGGCACTGGATTAGATACGCAGTATTTT	CASSQGGTGLDTQYF	.	.	TRBV4-3	TRBJ2-3
TGCAGTTCAACGATGGGGAAGGGGGCCGGGGAGCTGTTTTTT	CSSTMGKGAGELFF	few	.	TRBV20-1	TRBJ2-2
TGTGCCAGCAGAAGGACAGGGAGCACTAATGAAAAACTGTTTTTT	CASRRTGSTNEKLFF	few	TRBD1	TRBV7-9	TRBJ1-4
TGTGCCAGCAGTTTTCTGGGTTCGGGACAGTTGACAGAGACCCAGTACTTC	CASSFLGSGQLTETQYF	.	TRBD1	TRBV12-3/TRBV12-4	TRBJ2-5
TGTGCCATCAGTGAGGAGGGAGGGGAGCAAGGCTACACCTTC	CAISEEGGEQGYTF	.	.	TRBV10-3	TRBJ1-2
TGCAGTGTTTTAAGTGGGGCCAAGAATCAGCCCCAGCATTTT	CSVLSGAKNQPQHF	.	.	TRBV20-1	TRBJ1-5
TGTGCCTGGATCCCAATTATGAACACTGAAGCTTTCTTT	CAWIPIMNTEAFF	once	.	TRBV30	TRBJ1-1
TGTGCCAGCAGCTCTCCTTCTGGAGATACGCAGTATTTT	CASSSPSGDTQYF	few	.	TRBV7-9	TRBJ2-3
TGCGCCAGCAGCCAAGAGACGGGAGCCCTTTACGAGCAGTACTTC	CASSQETGALYEQYF	few	.	TRBV4-1	TRBJ2-7
TGTGCCACCAGTGATTCCATTAGAGCGAACACCGGGGAGCTGTTTTTT	CATSDSIRANTGELFF	.	.	TRBV24-1	TRBJ2-2
TGTGCCAGCAGCATTAGCGGGAGCGCAGATACGCAGTATTTT	CASSISGSADTQYF	.	TRBD2	TRBV9	TRBJ2-3
TGCAGTGCTAGAGCACTATCAGTCGAGCAGTACTTC	CSARALSVEQYF	.	.	TRBV20-1	TRBJ2-7
TGTGCCAGCAGTGGGGGGACGGCCACAACTAATGAAAAACTGTTTTTT	CASSGGTATTNEKLFF	.	.	TRBV2	TRBJ1-4
TGTGCCAGCAGCGGGCGGGGAGTGGCCGGGGAGCTGTTTTTT	CASSGRGVAGELFF	.	.	TRBV9	TRBJ2-2
TGCGCCAGCAGCCGGGGGGGCCGAGACTACAATGAGCAGTTCTTC	CASSRGGRDYNEQFF	.	TRBD2	TRBV5-1	TRBJ2-1
TGTGCCTGGAGTGTGGACAGGGTCAATCAGCCCCAGCATTTT	CAWSVDRVNQPQHF	.	TRBD1	TRBV30	TRBJ1-5
TGTGCCTGGAGTGGACAGGTGGACACTGAAGCTTTCTTT	CAWSGQVDTEAFF	.	.	TRBV30	TRBJ1-1
TGTGCCAGCAGCCCAACCGGGACAGGGGGCGGTAACACCGGGGAGCTGTTTTTT	CASSPTGTGGGNTGELFF	few	TRBD1	TRBV7-6	TRBJ2-2
TGCAGTGCTAGAGATGACCGGTCGGCCCTCCACTTT	CSARDDRSALHF	few	.	TRBV20-1	TRBJ1-6
TGTGCCAGCAGCGCCACCCGGGACAACTACGAGCAGTACTTC	CASSATRDNYEQYF	few	.	TRBV11-2	TRBJ2-7
TGTGCCAGCAGTGAAATTTTAGGGACAGGGGCCATCAATGAGCAGTTCTTC	CASSEILGTGAINEQFF	.	TRBD1	TRBV2	TRBJ2-1
TGCGCCAGCAGCCGAGACTACAGCTACCGAGAGACCCAGTACTTC	CASSRDYSYRETQYF	.	.	TRBV4-3	TRBJ2-5
TGTGCCAGCTCACCTGGGTTCATGAACACTGAAGCTTTCTTT	CASSPGFMNTEAFF	.	.	TRBV18	TRBJ1-1
TGTGCCAGCAGGGATAGCGGGATGAGAGAGCAGTACTTC	CASRDSGMREQYF	few	TRBD2	TRBV3-1	TRBJ2-7
TGTGCCAGCAGCGGACTAGATTGGGGCGAGCAGTACTTC	CASSGLDWGEQYF	.	TRBD2	TRBV27	TRBJ2-7
TGCGCCAGCAGGCACCTCAACAGGCGCCAAGAGACCCAGTACTTC	CASRHLNRRQETQYF	few	.	TRBV10-2	TRBJ2-5
TGTGCCAGCAGCCCTCACGACAGACAGGTCAATGAGCAGTTCTTC	CASSPHDRQVNEQFF	.	.	TRBV14	TRBJ2-1
TGTGCCACTGCCCGAGGGGCAGATACGCAGTATTTT	CATARGADTQYF	.	.	TRBV5-6	TRBJ2-3
TGTGCCAGCAGCTCCAAGGACCAGGTCACTGAAGCTTTCTTT	CASSSKDQVTEAFF	.	.	TRBV7-8	TRBJ1-1
TGCAGTGCTAGACAACCGGGACAGGGGCCAGCCAAGTACTTC	CSARQPGQGPAKYF	.	TRBD1	TRBV20-1	TRBJ2-5
TGCGCCAGCAGCCAAGGACGCGGGCCAGTTTCAGATACGCAGTATTTT	CASSQGRGPVSDTQYF	.	.	TRBV4-3	TRBJ2-3
TGCGCCAGCAGCCAAGAAACGGGGGACACTGAAGCTTTCTTT	CASSQETGDTEAFF	few	.	TRBV4-3	TRBJ1-1
TGTGCCAGCAGCAAGACCGGGACAGGGTGGTACGAGCAGTACTTC	CASSKTGTGWYEQYF	.	TRBD1	TRBV7-8	TRBJ2-7
TGTGCCAGCAGCTTAGGGACTAGCAACACAGATACGCAGTATTTT	CASSLGTSNTDTQYF	.	TRBD2	TRBV11-3	TRBJ2-3
TGTGCCAGCAGTATCCTAGCGGGGATAACAGATACGCAGTATTTT	CASSILAGITDTQYF	.	TRBD2	TRBV27	TRBJ2-3
TGTGCCAGCAGTTTGACCCCGGGACGGACGAACACTGAAGCTTTCTTT	CASSLTPGRTNTEAFF	.	.	TRBV27	TRBJ1-1
TGTGCCAGCAGTTTAGGTCAGGGACTATACAATGAGCAGTTCTTC	CASSLGQGLYNEQFF	many	TRBD2	TRBV12-3/TRBV12-4	TRBJ2-1
TGCGCCAGCAGCTTACAAGATGTGGGCACCGGGGAGCTGTTTTTT	CASSLQDVGTGELFF	.	.	TRBV5-1	TRBJ2-2
TGTGCCAGCAGCTTAGATTTCCGGGAGACCCAGTACTTC	CASSLDFRETQYF	.	.	TRBV7-2	TRBJ2-5
TGTGCCAGCAGACCTAGCGGGAGCTCTTACGAGCAGTACTTC	CASRPSGSSYEQYF	many	TRBD2	TRBV6-1	TRBJ2-7
TGTGCCAGCAGCTCGGTCGGTAAGGGGAGCACAGATACGCAGTATTTT	CASSSVGKGSTDTQYF	few	.	TRBV7-3	TRBJ2-3
TGCGCCAGCAGCTTGGCCTTTGGTTCTGGAAACACCATATATTTT	CASSLAFGSGNTIYF	.	.	TRBV5-1	TRBJ1-3
TGCGCCAGCAGCTTGGACCGGATGGCTGCGGGAGATACGCAGTATTTT	CASSLDRMAAGDTQYF	.	.	TRBV5-1	TRBJ2-3
TGTGCCAGCAGCTCCGGTAGCGGGAGGCTGTTCTTC	CASSSGSGRLFF	.	TRBD2	TRBV7-3	TRBJ2-1
TGTGCCAGCAGCTACCGGGACTTTCCCTTAATTCAGCCCCAGCATTTT	CASSYRDFPLIQPQHF	few	.	TRBV2	TRBJ1-5
TGTGCCACCAGTGACCGGACTAGCGGGGGCCACCAAGAGACCCAGTACTTC	CATSDRTSGGHQETQYF	few	TRBD2	TRBV24-1	TRBJ2-5
TGCAGTGCTAGAGAGGTAGCGGGTTCTTACACAGATACGCAGTATTTT	CSAREVAGSYTDTQYF	.	TRBD2	TRBV20-1	TRBJ2-3
TGTGCCAGCAGTATACAGGGCGCCCTTTTCTATGGGGGCTACACCTTC	CASSIQGALFYGGYTF	few	.	TRBV12-3/TRBV12-4	TRBJ1-2